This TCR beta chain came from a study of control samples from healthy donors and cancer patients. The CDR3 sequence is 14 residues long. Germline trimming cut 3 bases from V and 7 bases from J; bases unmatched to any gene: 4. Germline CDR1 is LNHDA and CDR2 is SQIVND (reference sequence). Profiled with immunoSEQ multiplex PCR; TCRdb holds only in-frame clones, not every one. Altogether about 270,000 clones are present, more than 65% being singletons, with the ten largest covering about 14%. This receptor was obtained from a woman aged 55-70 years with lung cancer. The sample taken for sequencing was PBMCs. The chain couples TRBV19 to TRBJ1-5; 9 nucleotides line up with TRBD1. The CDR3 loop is CASSMGQGRQPQHF. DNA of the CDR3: TGTGCCAGTAGTATGGGACAGGGAAGACAGCCCCAGCATTTT. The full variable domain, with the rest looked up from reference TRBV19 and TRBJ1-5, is DGGITQSPKYLFRKEGQNVTLSCEQNLNHDAMYWYRQDPGQGLRLIYYSQIVNDFQKGDIAEGYSVSREKKESFPLTVTSAQKNPTAFYLCASSMGQGRQPQHFGDGTRLSIL.